This T cell receptor (beta chain) is from a study of T cells in Graves' hyperthyroidism and ophthalmopathy. Exclusion followed for patients with uncontrolled infection, other autoimmune disease, pregnancy or lactation. Diagnosis rested on symptoms, serum thyroxine and TRAb, thyroid ultrasound, and orbital computed tomography. Progressors' blood was drawn at hyperthyroidism diagnosis, before ophthalmopathy symptoms. V trimming: 0 bases; J trimming: 0 bases; junction bases outside the gene matches: 9. This CDR3 is 19 amino acids long. Germline V gene data show CDR1 as SQVTM and CDR2 as ANQGSEA. Findings and caveats of the study: A median about 7 months before onset, the model predicted ophthalmopathy.

Amplification targeted TCR beta CDR3 regions from RNA transcripts. Researchers ran a first-round RT-PCR on the TCR CDR3 using the HTBI primer set. TCRdb re-called the multiplex PCR reads with MiXCR, one entry per CDR3 protein. Seen here are approximately 370,000 distinct CDR3 sequences, about 17% observed once, and the top ten hold 34%. Only a few counts were recorded for this clonotype. Its antigen remains unidentified. The sequenced material came from blood. This sequence joins TRBV29-1 and TRBJ2-1; TRBD2 matches at 12 bases. The origin of this receptor is a woman aged 25 to 39 with Graves' hyperthyroidism that later progressed to Graves' ophthalmopathy. The CDR3 DNA is TGCAGCGTTGAAGATGCAACTAGCGGGGGGCCGAGCTCCTACAATGAGCAGTTCTTC. Its translation is CSVEDATSGGPSSYNEQFF.